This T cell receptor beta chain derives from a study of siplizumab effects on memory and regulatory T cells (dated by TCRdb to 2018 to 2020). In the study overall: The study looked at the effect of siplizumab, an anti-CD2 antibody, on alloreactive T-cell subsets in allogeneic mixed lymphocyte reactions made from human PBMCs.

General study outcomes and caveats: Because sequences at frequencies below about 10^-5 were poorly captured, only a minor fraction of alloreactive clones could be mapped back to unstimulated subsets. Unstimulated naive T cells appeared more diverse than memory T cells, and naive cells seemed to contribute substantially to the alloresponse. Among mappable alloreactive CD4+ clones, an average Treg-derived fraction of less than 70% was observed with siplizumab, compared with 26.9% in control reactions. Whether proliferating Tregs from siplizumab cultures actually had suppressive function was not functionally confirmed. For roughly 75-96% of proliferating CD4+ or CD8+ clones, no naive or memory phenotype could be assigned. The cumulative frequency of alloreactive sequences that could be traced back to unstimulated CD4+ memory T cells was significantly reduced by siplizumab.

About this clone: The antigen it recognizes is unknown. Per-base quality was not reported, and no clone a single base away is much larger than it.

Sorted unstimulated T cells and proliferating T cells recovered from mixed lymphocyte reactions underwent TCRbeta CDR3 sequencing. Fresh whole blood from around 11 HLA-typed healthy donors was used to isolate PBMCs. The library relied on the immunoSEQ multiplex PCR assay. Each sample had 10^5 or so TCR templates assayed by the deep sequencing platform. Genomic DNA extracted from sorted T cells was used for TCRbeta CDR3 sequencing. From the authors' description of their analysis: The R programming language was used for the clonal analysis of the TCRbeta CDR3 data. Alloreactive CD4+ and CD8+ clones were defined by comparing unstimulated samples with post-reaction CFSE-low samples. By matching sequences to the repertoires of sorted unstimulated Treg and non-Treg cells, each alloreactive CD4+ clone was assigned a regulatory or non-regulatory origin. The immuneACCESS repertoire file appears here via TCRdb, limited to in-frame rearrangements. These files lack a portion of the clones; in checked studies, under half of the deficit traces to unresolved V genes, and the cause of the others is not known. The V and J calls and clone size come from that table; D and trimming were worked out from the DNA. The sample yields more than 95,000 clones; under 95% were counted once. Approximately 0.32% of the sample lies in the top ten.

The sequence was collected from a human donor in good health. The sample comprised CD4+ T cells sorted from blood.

The CDR3 loop reads CASSPFGGNEQFF. The nucleotide sequence is TGTGCCAGTAGTCCCTTTGGGGGGAATGAGCAGTTCTTC. The chain employs TRBV19 and TRBJ2-1; TRBD2 is possibly the D segment (6 matching bases). V is reduced by 5 bases and J by 7 bases, leaving a spacing of 12 bases between them. The CDR3 spans 13 residues, from the cysteine through the phenylalanine. This entry keeps only the CDR3 DNA: 39 bases, framed from base 1. The CDR1 and CDR2 encoded by the germline V gene (reference sequence) are LNHDA and SQIVND.